This TCR beta chain appears in the sequencing data of a study of cytomegalovirus exposure and HLA in healthy donors. Overall study context: Prior work identified some 120 million unique TCR beta sequences in some 200 million T cells. General study results and limits: Later analysis identified a missense DCLRE1C variant that was linked to TCR beta V- and J-gene trimming.

The length of the CDR3 is 16 residues. Trimming took 4 bases from V and 2 from J; bases not matched to a gene: 7. Germline CDR1 reads MDHEN; CDR2 reads SYDVKM. The PCR contained 60 Vbeta and 13 Jbeta primers. Produced via immunoSEQ multiplex PCR; TCRdb's table is partial and in-frame only. The table has about 100,000 clones, 60% to 80% seen once. Comments on this clone: Its antigen is undetermined.

The material sequenced was PBMCs. This sequence was found in a woman aged 60-70 years in good health and CMV-seropositive. The chain has TRBV28 and TRBJ1-2; TRBD1 aligns across 10 bases. This CDR3 reads CASSSGTGALNYGYTF. The CDR3 nucleotides read TGTGCCAGCAGTTCCGGGACAGGGGCCTTGAACTATGGCTACACCTTC.